Sequencing of this T cell receptor (beta chain) was carried out in a study of blood T cell repertoires in COVID-19. The germline gives CDR1 MNHEY, CDR2 SVGAGI. This CDR3 spans 12 amino acids. The germline V and J ends were trimmed by 8 bases and 3 bases, with 11 bases remaining between them. Per the original data handling: Amplification from reference gene primers served as the basis for estimated nucleated cell counts. Data came from immunoSEQ multiplex PCR; TCRdb stores just in-frame clones and leaves some out. V and J calls and clone size are those listed in that table; D and trimming were worked out from the DNA. The sample has over 450,000 clones; roughly nine tenths are singletons.

This rearrangement joins TRBV6-5 to TRBJ2-7, with D maybe TRBD2 (7 bases). The specimen was peripheral blood. The origin of this receptor is a woman in her forties or fifties with COVID-19, enrolled during active disease. CDR3 nucleotides: TGTGCCAGCCTAGGGGGGGTCTACGAGCAGTACTTC. Translation gives CASLGGVYEQYF.